A selection of T cell receptor beta chains follows, all from one sample in a study of post-analysis software for immune sequencing data. TCRdb fed the PCR reads into MiXCR, producing one record per CDR3 protein. The sample holds a few hundred thousand distinct CDR3 sequences; around 34% are singletons and the top ten take approximately 6%. Sequenced input: blood. The receptors were sampled from a girl younger than 18 with multiple sclerosis. CDR3s include the opening cysteine and the closing phenylalanine or tryptophan. The order of the fields is J gene, V gene, D gene, CDR3 length, clone size, CDR3 protein, CDR3 DNA. The D gene is left open where the match is weak. The size entry is marked missing in some rows and otherwise reads once, few, many or a size class.

j_call: TRBJ1-2
v_call: TRBV12-3/TRBV12-4
d_call: .
cdr3_length: 15
clone_size: .
cdr3_aa: CASSLDGLTNYGYTF
cdr3_nt: TGTGCCAGCAGTTTAGATGGGCTTACCAACTATGGCTACACCTTC

j_call: TRBJ2-1
v_call: TRBV6-6
d_call: TRBD1
cdr3_length: 12
clone_size: .
cdr3_aa: CASTDRADEQFF
cdr3_nt: TGTGCCAGCACCGACAGGGCCGATGAGCAGTTCTTC

j_call: TRBJ2-3
v_call: TRBV9
d_call: .
cdr3_length: 14
clone_size: .
cdr3_aa: CASSVGERTDTQYF
cdr3_nt: TGTGCCAGCAGCGTAGGGGAGCGCACAGATACGCAGTATTTT

j_call: TRBJ2-7
v_call: TRBV5-1
d_call: TRBD1
cdr3_length: 15
clone_size: few
cdr3_aa: CASSPTGDRSYEQYF
cdr3_nt: TGCGCCAGCAGCCCTACAGGGGACCGCTCCTACGAGCAGTACTTC

j_call: TRBJ2-5
v_call: TRBV3-1
d_call: .
cdr3_length: 11
clone_size: .
cdr3_aa: CASSQHYKQYF
cdr3_nt: TGTGCCAGCAGTCAACACTACAAGCAGTACTTC

j_call: TRBJ2-5
v_call: TRBV29-1
d_call: .
cdr3_length: 13
clone_size: few
cdr3_aa: CSVETSRGETQYF
cdr3_nt: TGCAGCGTAGAAACTTCCAGGGGCGAGACCCAGTACTTC

j_call: TRBJ2-5
v_call: TRBV20-1
d_call: TRBD1
cdr3_length: 13
clone_size: .
cdr3_aa: CGAIAGTGETQYF
cdr3_nt: TGTGGTGCTATTGCCGGGACAGGGGAGACCCAGTACTTC

j_call: TRBJ2-7
v_call: TRBV5-5
d_call: TRBD2
cdr3_length: 14
clone_size: .
cdr3_aa: CASSPRDYSYEQYF
cdr3_nt: TGTGCCAGCAGCCCCCGGGACTACTCCTACGAGCAGTACTTC

j_call: TRBJ1-1
v_call: TRBV7-2
d_call: .
cdr3_length: 14
clone_size: few
cdr3_aa: CASSSRVAGTEAFF
cdr3_nt: TGTGCCAGCAGCTCCCGGGTCGCGGGCACTGAAGCTTTCTTT

j_call: TRBJ1-2
v_call: TRBV20-1
d_call: .
cdr3_length: 12
clone_size: .
cdr3_aa: CIPLDGEEGYTF
cdr3_nt: TGCATCCCGCTAGACGGGGAAGAAGGCTACACCTTC

j_call: TRBJ2-3
v_call: TRBV20-1
d_call: .
cdr3_length: 14
clone_size: few
cdr3_aa: CSARQRAVQDTQYF
cdr3_nt: TGCAGTGCCCGACAGAGGGCCGTCCAAGATACGCAGTATTTT

j_call: TRBJ2-7
v_call: TRBV7-9
d_call: .
cdr3_length: 12
clone_size: .
cdr3_aa: CASSLLQHEQYF
cdr3_nt: TGTGCCAGCAGCTTACTACAGCACGAGCAGTACTTC

j_call: TRBJ2-1
v_call: TRBV3-1
d_call: .
cdr3_length: 12
clone_size: few
cdr3_aa: CASSQGAHEQFF
cdr3_nt: TGTGCCAGCAGCCAAGGAGCGCATGAGCAGTTCTTC

j_call: TRBJ2-7
v_call: TRBV7-2
d_call: .
cdr3_length: 16
clone_size: many
cdr3_aa: CASSLGADPSSYEQYF
cdr3_nt: TGTGCCAGCAGCTTAGGGGCCGATCCGAGCTCCTACGAGCAGTACTTC

j_call: TRBJ2-5
v_call: TRBV5-1
d_call: TRBD2
cdr3_length: 14
clone_size: few
cdr3_aa: CASSLGGLAETQYF
cdr3_nt: TGCGCCAGCAGCTTGGGAGGACTAGCGGAGACCCAGTACTTC

j_call: TRBJ1-4
v_call: TRBV27
d_call: .
cdr3_length: 15
clone_size: once
cdr3_aa: CASSITGAANEKLFF
cdr3_nt: TGTGCCAGCAGTATTACAGGCGCCGCTAATGAAAAACTGTTTTTT

j_call: TRBJ2-3
v_call: TRBV4-1
d_call: .
cdr3_length: 23
clone_size: .
cdr3_aa: CASSQDIVEWGARQRLGFDTQYF
cdr3_nt: TGCGCCAGCAGCCAAGATATCGTCGAGTGGGGTGCTAGGCAAAGATTAGGGTTCGATACGCAGTATTTT

j_call: TRBJ2-5
v_call: TRBV20-1
d_call: TRBD2
cdr3_length: 14
clone_size: few
cdr3_aa: CSANGLASAETQYF
cdr3_nt: TGCAGTGCTAACGGACTAGCGAGCGCGGAGACCCAGTACTTC

j_call: TRBJ2-7
v_call: TRBV27
d_call: TRBD2
cdr3_length: 17
clone_size: .
cdr3_aa: CASSFHRLAGETCEQYF
cdr3_nt: TGTGCCAGCAGTTTCCATAGACTAGCGGGGGAAACCTGCGAGCAGTACTTC

j_call: TRBJ2-5
v_call: TRBV5-1
d_call: .
cdr3_length: 15
clone_size: few
cdr3_aa: CASSLRGLGQETQYF
cdr3_nt: TGCGCCAGCAGCTTGCGGGGACTCGGCCAGGAGACCCAGTACTTC

j_call: TRBJ2-7
v_call: TRBV12-3/TRBV12-4
d_call: TRBD2
cdr3_length: 15
clone_size: once
cdr3_aa: CASSGLAGRQEAQYF
cdr3_nt: TGTGCCAGCAGCGGACTAGCGGGGCGCCAAGAGGCCCAGTACTTC

j_call: TRBJ2-2
v_call: TRBV7-9
d_call: .
cdr3_length: 15
clone_size: .
cdr3_aa: CASSLAAGRTGELFF
cdr3_nt: TGTGCCAGCAGCTTAGCGGCAGGGAGGACCGGGGAGCTGTTTTTT

j_call: TRBJ2-1
v_call: TRBV11-2
d_call: TRBD2
cdr3_length: 16
clone_size: many
cdr3_aa: CASSLGAGGSYNEQFF
cdr3_nt: TGTGCCAGCAGCTTGGGGGCGGGGGGCTCCTACAATGAGCAGTTCTTC

j_call: TRBJ2-6
v_call: TRBV7-3
d_call: TRBD1
cdr3_length: 15
clone_size: few
cdr3_aa: CASSPQGTGANVLTF
cdr3_nt: TGTGCCAGCAGCCCACAGGGGACTGGGGCCAACGTCCTGACTTTC

j_call: TRBJ2-1
v_call: TRBV7-6
d_call: TRBD2
cdr3_length: 15
clone_size: many
cdr3_aa: CASSLASGGANEQFF
cdr3_nt: TGTGCCAGCAGCTTAGCCAGCGGGGGGGCCAATGAGCAGTTCTTC

j_call: TRBJ2-2
v_call: TRBV11-2
d_call: .
cdr3_length: 14
clone_size: few
cdr3_aa: CASRYSWGPGELFF
cdr3_nt: TGTGCCAGCAGATATAGTTGGGGACCCGGGGAGCTGTTTTTT

j_call: TRBJ1-2
v_call: TRBV20-1
d_call: .
cdr3_length: 12
clone_size: .
cdr3_aa: CRAREGGYGYTF
cdr3_nt: TGCAGGGCTAGGGAGGGAGGCTATGGCTACACCTTC

j_call: TRBJ1-2
v_call: TRBV3-1
d_call: .
cdr3_length: 12
clone_size: few
cdr3_aa: CASSQANYGYTF
cdr3_nt: TGTGCCAGCAGCCAAGCTAACTATGGCTACACCTTC

j_call: TRBJ2-7
v_call: TRBV27
d_call: .
cdr3_length: 15
clone_size: .
cdr3_aa: CASSLAPGRNYEQYF
cdr3_nt: TGTGCCAGCAGTTTGGCACCAGGGAGGAACTACGAGCAGTACTTC

j_call: TRBJ2-5
v_call: TRBV4-1
d_call: TRBD1
cdr3_length: 16
clone_size: few
cdr3_aa: CASSQEGTGIRETQYF
cdr3_nt: TGCGCCAGCAGCCAAGAAGGGACAGGGATTAGGGAGACCCAGTACTTC

j_call: TRBJ2-1
v_call: TRBV5-1
d_call: TRBD2
cdr3_length: 15
clone_size: few
cdr3_aa: CASTGGGPTYNEQFF
cdr3_nt: TGCGCCAGCACCGGGGGGGGGCCTACCTACAATGAGCAGTTCTTC

j_call: TRBJ2-5
v_call: TRBV7-3
d_call: .
cdr3_length: 13
clone_size: .
cdr3_aa: CASSLMGGVEQYF
cdr3_nt: TGTGCCAGCAGCTTAATGGGCGGGGTGGAGCAGTACTTC

j_call: TRBJ2-5
v_call: TRBV6-5
d_call: TRBD2
cdr3_length: 15
clone_size: few
cdr3_aa: CASNRLAGVQETQYF
cdr3_nt: TGTGCCAGCAACAGACTAGCGGGGGTACAAGAGACCCAGTACTTC

j_call: TRBJ2-5
v_call: TRBV29-1
d_call: TRBD2
cdr3_length: 16
clone_size: many
cdr3_aa: CSVDPLLAGTQETQYF
cdr3_nt: TGCAGCGTTGACCCCCTCCTAGCGGGGACACAAGAGACCCAGTACTTC

j_call: TRBJ1-1
v_call: TRBV5-1
d_call: TRBD1
cdr3_length: 16
clone_size: .
cdr3_aa: CASSSGTGAPNTEAFF
cdr3_nt: TGCGCCAGCAGCTCCGGGACAGGGGCCCCGAACACTGAAGCTTTCTTT

j_call: TRBJ2-7
v_call: TRBV19
d_call: .
cdr3_length: 12
clone_size: .
cdr3_aa: CATATTGYEQYF
cdr3_nt: TGTGCCACCGCCACAACAGGGTACGAGCAGTACTTC

j_call: TRBJ2-7
v_call: TRBV10-2
d_call: TRBD1
cdr3_length: 17
clone_size: few
cdr3_aa: CASSTFGTGSGSYEQYF
cdr3_nt: TGCGCCAGCAGTACCTTCGGGACAGGGTCGGGGTCCTACGAGCAGTACTTC

j_call: TRBJ2-1
v_call: TRBV7-9
d_call: TRBD1
cdr3_length: 15
clone_size: .
cdr3_aa: CASSLGQGADNEQFF
cdr3_nt: TGTGCCAGCAGCTTAGGGCAGGGGGCCGACAATGAGCAGTTCTTC

j_call: TRBJ1-2
v_call: TRBV5-1
d_call: TRBD1
cdr3_length: 15
clone_size: many
cdr3_aa: CASSLVGTANYGYTF
cdr3_nt: TGTGCCAGCAGCTTAGTTGGGACAGCTAACTATGGCTACACCTTC

j_call: TRBJ1-2
v_call: TRBV5-5
d_call: TRBD1
cdr3_length: 14
clone_size: few
cdr3_aa: CASTQQGITVGYTF
cdr3_nt: TGTGCCAGCACCCAACAGGGGATAACGGTTGGCTACACCTTC

j_call: TRBJ2-5
v_call: TRBV20-1
d_call: .
cdr3_length: 16
clone_size: .
cdr3_aa: CSAPILARSDQETQYF
cdr3_nt: TGCAGTGCCCCCATCCTGGCCAGGAGTGACCAAGAGACCCAGTACTTC

j_call: TRBJ2-5
v_call: TRBV7-2
d_call: .
cdr3_length: 14
clone_size: .
cdr3_aa: CASSFLGIGETQYF
cdr3_nt: TGTGCCAGCAGCTTTCTGGGGATAGGAGAGACCCAGTACTTC

j_call: TRBJ1-2
v_call: TRBV10-3
d_call: .
cdr3_length: 13
clone_size: .
cdr3_aa: CAISSTENYGYTF
cdr3_nt: TGTGCCATCAGCTCTACAGAGAACTATGGCTACACCTTC

j_call: TRBJ2-3
v_call: TRBV5-1
d_call: .
cdr3_length: 16
clone_size: .
cdr3_aa: CASSFGDSMGTDTQYF
cdr3_nt: TGCGCCAGCAGCTTCGGAGACTCAATGGGCACAGATACGCAGTATTTT

j_call: TRBJ2-1
v_call: TRBV3-1
d_call: TRBD2
cdr3_length: 15
clone_size: .
cdr3_aa: CASRTGLAGYNEQFF
cdr3_nt: TGTGCCAGCAGAACGGGACTAGCGGGCTATAATGAGCAGTTCTTC

j_call: TRBJ2-5
v_call: TRBV20-1
d_call: TRBD2
cdr3_length: 15
clone_size: few
cdr3_aa: CSARESGGAPETQYF
cdr3_nt: TGCAGTGCTAGGGAGAGCGGGGGGGCCCCAGAGACCCAGTACTTC

j_call: TRBJ2-7
v_call: TRBV29-1
d_call: .
cdr3_length: 12
clone_size: few
cdr3_aa: CSVNGQNYEQYF
cdr3_nt: TGCAGCGTTAACGGGCAGAACTACGAGCAGTACTTC

j_call: TRBJ2-1
v_call: TRBV11-2
d_call: .
cdr3_length: 16
clone_size: .
cdr3_aa: CASSLATGTSYNEQFF
cdr3_nt: TGTGCCAGCAGCTTAGCTACAGGGACCTCCTACAATGAGCAGTTCTTC

j_call: TRBJ2-7
v_call: TRBV4-1
d_call: .
cdr3_length: 14
clone_size: .
cdr3_aa: CASSQGARVGEQYF
cdr3_nt: TGCGCCAGCAGCCAAGGAGCCAGGGTAGGCGAGCAGTACTTC

j_call: TRBJ2-3
v_call: TRBV29-1
d_call: TRBD2
cdr3_length: 14
clone_size: .
cdr3_aa: CSVATSGGPGTQYF
cdr3_nt: TGCAGCGTTGCGACTAGCGGGGGGCCAGGGACGCAGTATTTT

j_call: TRBJ1-5
v_call: TRBV20-1
d_call: .
cdr3_length: 12
clone_size: .
cdr3_aa: CSARQDVQPQHF
cdr3_nt: TGCAGTGCTAGACAGGACGTGCAGCCCCAGCATTTT

j_call: TRBJ2-3
v_call: TRBV12-3/TRBV12-4
d_call: .
cdr3_length: 14
clone_size: few
cdr3_aa: CASSLGEDPDTQYF
cdr3_nt: TGTGCCAGCAGTTTAGGTGAAGATCCAGATACGCAGTATTTT

j_call: TRBJ1-5
v_call: TRBV7-2
d_call: TRBD1
cdr3_length: 18
clone_size: .
cdr3_aa: CASSLGGGTGGGNQPQHF
cdr3_nt: TGTGCCAGCAGCTTAGGGGGAGGGACAGGGGGGGGCAATCAGCCCCAGCATTTT